This T cell receptor delta chain emerged from a study of gammadelta T cells in human blood. V lost 3 bases to trimming and J lost 0 bases, with 35 bases between them. The CDR3 covers 23 residues. Germline-derived CDR1 and CDR2 are TSWWSYY and QGS. TCRdb processed the RT-PCR reads again with the CATT caller. The sample contains about 360 delta-chain clones, about 33% of which appear only once. This clone was observed a handful of times. The antigen is undetermined. A read error is possible here, since a much larger clone lies one base away. Findings of the study overall: Microbial exposure reportedly appeared to drive polyclonal expansion of innate gamma-delta T cells right after birth.

This clonotype was obtained from a human donor. This rearrangement joins TRDV1 to TRDJ1; D may match TRDD2 or TRDD3 (5 bases each). The sample comprised non-Vgamma9Vdelta2 gamma-delta T cells from infant blood. In DNA, the CDR3 is TGTGCTCTTGGGGACTTAACTATGTTCCTTTGGCTGGGTAAAGGACTTTACACCGATAAACTCATCTTT. Amino acid sequence: CALGDLTMFLWLGKGLYTDKLIF.